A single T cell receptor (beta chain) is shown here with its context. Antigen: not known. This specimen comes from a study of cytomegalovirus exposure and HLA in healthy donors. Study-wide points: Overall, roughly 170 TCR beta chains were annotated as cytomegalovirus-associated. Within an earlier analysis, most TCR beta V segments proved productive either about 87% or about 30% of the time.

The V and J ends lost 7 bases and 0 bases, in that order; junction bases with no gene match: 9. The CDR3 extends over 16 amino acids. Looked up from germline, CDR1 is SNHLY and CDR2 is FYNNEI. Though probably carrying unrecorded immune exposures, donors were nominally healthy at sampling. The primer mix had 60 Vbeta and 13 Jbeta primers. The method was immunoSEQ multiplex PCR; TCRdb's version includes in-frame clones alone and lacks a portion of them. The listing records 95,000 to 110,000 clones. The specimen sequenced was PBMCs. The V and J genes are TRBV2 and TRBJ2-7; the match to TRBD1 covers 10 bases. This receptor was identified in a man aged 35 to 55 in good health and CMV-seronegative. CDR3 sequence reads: CASNPRDRGTSYEQYF. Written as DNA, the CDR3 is TGTGCCAGCAATCCCCGGGACAGGGGAACCTCCTACGAGCAGTACTTC.